This T cell receptor (beta chain) was obtained from a study of spatial heterogeneity in lung cancer. Study context: Alpha-chain sequences were consistently detected in smaller numbers than beta-chain sequences. Notes on the study in general: Blood contained ubiquitous expanded tumor TCRs more at resection than at follow-up.

Germline loops: CDR1 SQVTM, CDR2 ANQGSEA. The CDR3 loop spans 13 amino acids. Trimming removed 3 bases at V and 0 bases at J, with 8 bases between. This clonotype appeared many times. The target antigen is unknown. Each CDR3 protein gets one entry after TCRdb re-called the 5' RACE reads with MiXCR. The sample yields some 100,000 distinct CDR3 sequences, around 8.6% seen once. The sample's time point: sample taken at primary tumor resection. Unsorted whole RNA samples from tumor, nontumor lung or frozen PBMC were sequenced. Samples were obtained from more than 70 donors, all untreated early-stage non-small cell lung cancer patients.

This material consisted of PBMCs, taken at surgery. This clonotype was sampled from a male donor with early-stage non-small cell lung cancer. The rearrangement joins TRBV29-1 to TRBJ1-2; perhaps TRBD1 as D (5 bases). The CDR3 sequence: CSVDRETNYGYTF. CDR3 bases: TGCAGCGTTGACAGGGAAACTAACTATGGCTACACCTTC.